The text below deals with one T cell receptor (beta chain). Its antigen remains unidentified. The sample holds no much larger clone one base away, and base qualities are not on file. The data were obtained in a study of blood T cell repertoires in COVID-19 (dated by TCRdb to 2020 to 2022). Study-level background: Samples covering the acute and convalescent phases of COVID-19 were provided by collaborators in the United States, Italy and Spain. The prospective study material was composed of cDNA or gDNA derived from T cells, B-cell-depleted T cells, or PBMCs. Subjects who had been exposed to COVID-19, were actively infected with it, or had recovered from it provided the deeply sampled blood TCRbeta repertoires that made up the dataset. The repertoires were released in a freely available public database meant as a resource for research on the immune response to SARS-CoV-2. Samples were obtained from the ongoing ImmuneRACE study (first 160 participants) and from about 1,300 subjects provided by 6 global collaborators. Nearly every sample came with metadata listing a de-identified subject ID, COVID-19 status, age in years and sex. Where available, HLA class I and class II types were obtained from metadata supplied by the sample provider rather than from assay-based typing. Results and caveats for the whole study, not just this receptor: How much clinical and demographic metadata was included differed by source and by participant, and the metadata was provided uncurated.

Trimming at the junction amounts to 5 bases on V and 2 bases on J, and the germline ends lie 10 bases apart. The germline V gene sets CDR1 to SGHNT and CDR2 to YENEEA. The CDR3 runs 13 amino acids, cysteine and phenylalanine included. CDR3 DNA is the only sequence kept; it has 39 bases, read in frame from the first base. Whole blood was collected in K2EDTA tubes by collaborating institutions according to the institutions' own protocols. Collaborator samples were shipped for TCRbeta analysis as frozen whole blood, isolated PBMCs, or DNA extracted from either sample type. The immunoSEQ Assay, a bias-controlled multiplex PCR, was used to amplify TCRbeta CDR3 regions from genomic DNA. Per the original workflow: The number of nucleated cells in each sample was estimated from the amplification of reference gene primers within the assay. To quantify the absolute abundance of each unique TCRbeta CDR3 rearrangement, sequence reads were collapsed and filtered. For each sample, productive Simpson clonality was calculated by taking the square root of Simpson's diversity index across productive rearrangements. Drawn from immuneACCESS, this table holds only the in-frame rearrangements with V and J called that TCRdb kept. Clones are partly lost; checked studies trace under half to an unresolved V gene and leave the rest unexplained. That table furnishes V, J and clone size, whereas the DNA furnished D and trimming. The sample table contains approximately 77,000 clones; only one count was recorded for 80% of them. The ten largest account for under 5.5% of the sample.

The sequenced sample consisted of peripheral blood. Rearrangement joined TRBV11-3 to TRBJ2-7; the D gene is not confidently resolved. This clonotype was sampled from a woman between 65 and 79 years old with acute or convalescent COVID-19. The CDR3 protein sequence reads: CASSRGGPYEQYF. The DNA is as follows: TGTGCCAGCAGCCGCGGTGGCCCCTACGAGCAGTACTTC.